This T cell receptor beta chain was retrieved from a study of OX40 agonist ivuxolimab in advanced cancers. Turning to the study itself: With a range of roughly 20 to 80, age averaged approximately 60 years, and 75% to 90% were male. Partial responses were achieved by three patients, one with hepatocellular carcinoma and two with cutaneous melanoma. Study findings and constraints: Certain nonresponders likewise exhibited a low normalized T-cell clonal expansion.

Points on this clone: Its antigen is unidentified.

Per the germline V gene, CDR1 is MDHEN and CDR2 is SYDVKM. Trimming left V 6 bases short and J 8 bases short, with 5 bases between. The CDR3 is 11 residues long. Repertoires were generated with immunoSEQ multiplex PCR, while TCRdb's copy carries only in-frame clones and drops some. The sample includes 75,000 to 100,000 clones, 84% of them seen just once. The source material was CD4+ or CD8+ T cells sorted from blood, sampled in a trial of the OX40 agonist ivuxolimab. This sequence joins TRBV28 and TRBJ1-6; D is uncertain. The source is an adult with an advanced solid tumor such as melanoma, head and neck, liver or kidney cancer. The CDR3 DNA reads as TGTGCCAGCAGCACTCATTCACCCCTCCACTTT. This sequence encodes CASSTHSPLHF.